This T cell receptor (beta chain) was captured in a study of CD8 T cells in Susac syndrome. Random hexamers were used to reverse transcribe the RNA input (about 0.5 to 1 ug). TCRdb ran MiXCR on the immunoSEQ multiplex PCR reads and lists one entry per CDR3 protein. Of 200,000 to 250,000 distinct CDR3 sequences in the sample, less than 95% were seen once. Specimen: CD4+ T cells from PBMCs. The TCR originated in a human donor with Susac syndrome.

The CDR3 DNA reads as TGTGCCAGCAAGGGTTCAGGGGTGGAAGCCGGGGAGCTGTTTTTT. It is translated as CASKGSGVEAGELFF. The rearrangement joins TRBV27 to TRBJ2-2, with D tentatively TRBD1 (6 bases). Trimming shortened V by 7 bases and J by 6 bases, and 18 bases separated the two germline ends. This CDR3 contains 15 residues. Germline CDR1 is MNHEY and CDR2 is SMNVEV (reference sequence).